Listed below are T cell receptor beta chains from one sample, sequenced in a study of T cell responses to AZD1222 COVID-19 vaccine. Method: immunoSEQ multiplex PCR; TCRdb's copy keeps in-frame clones and lacks some. The sample has around 120,000 clones, approximately 90% seen once; the top ten hold 11% to 15%. Sample: peripheral blood, taken on day 0 of AZD1222 vaccination. Receptors originate from an adult in good health. The CDR3 runs from the conserved cysteine through the conserved F or W. The order of the fields is clone size, V gene, D gene, J gene, CDR3 DNA, CDR3 protein. The D gene is left open where the match is weak. Expanded clones get a size class; other rows say once, few or many, or leave the size out.

.	TRBV6-2/TRBV6-3	TRBD2	TRBJ2-1	TGTGCCAGCAGTCCAGCGGGAGCGTCCTACAATGAGCAGTTCTTC	CASSPAGASYNEQFF
once	TRBV5-1	.	TRBJ1-1	TGCGCCAGCAGCTCCGACAGCTTGAACACTGAAGCTTTCTTT	CASSSDSLNTEAFF
.	TRBV2	.	TRBJ1-4	TGTGCCAGCAGGGCGGTGTTTGCAACTAATGAAAAACTGTTTTTT	CASRAVFATNEKLFF
.	TRBV30	.	TRBJ1-5	TGTGCCTGGAGTCCGGGCAGTAGCAATCAGCCCCAGCATTTT	CAWSPGSSNQPQHF
.	TRBV25-1	.	TRBJ1-2	TGTGCCAGCAGTGACTGGGTCTCTACAGCTCTCTCGGATGGCTACACCTTC	CASSDWVSTALSDGYTF
.	TRBV14	.	TRBJ1-1	TGTGCCAGCAGCCTCGGGACTTTAGCAGAAGCTTTCTTT	CASSLGTLAEAFF
.	TRBV27	.	TRBJ2-7	TGTGCCAGCGCCCCATTAGGGGATCGCGACCCCTACGAGCAGTACTTC	CASAPLGDRDPYEQYF
.	TRBV28	.	TRBJ1-6	TGTGCCAGCATCCCTCGGGGCGCCTATAATTCACCCCTCCACTTT	CASIPRGAYNSPLHF
.	TRBV4-3	TRBD1	TRBJ1-1	TGCGCCAGCAGCCAAGATTCAGGGGGTCGCACTGAAGCTTTCTTT	CASSQDSGGRTEAFF
.	TRBV4-1	TRBD2	TRBJ2-5	TGCGCCAGCAGCCAAGAGACTAGCGGGATCCAAGAGACCCAGTACTTC	CASSQETSGIQETQYF
.	TRBV25-1	.	TRBJ2-7	TGTGCCAGCAGTGAACCTCTCCAGGGAAGGTACGAGCAGTACTTC	CASSEPLQGRYEQYF
.	TRBV29-1	.	TRBJ1-1	TGCAGCGTTGATTCCCCCAGGAAGGGCCTGGGCACTGAAGCTTTCTTT	CSVDSPRKGLGTEAFF
once	TRBV7-9	.	TRBJ1-1	TGTGCCAGCAGCTTAGCTCGGGAGAGCACTGAAGCTTTCTTT	CASSLARESTEAFF
.	TRBV27	TRBD1	TRBJ2-1	TGTGCCAGCAGTTCGTCCGGGACAGCATACAATGAGCAGTTCTTC	CASSSSGTAYNEQFF
.	TRBV6-2/TRBV6-3	.	TRBJ2-3	TGTGCCAGCAGTTACACGGCTAGCATAGGAGATACGCAGTATTTT	CASSYTASIGDTQYF
.	TRBV18	TRBD1	TRBJ1-2	TGTGCCAGCTCACCACAGGGGGCTTTATATGGCTACACCTTC	CASSPQGALYGYTF
.	TRBV10-1	.	TRBJ2-3	TGCGCCAGCAGCCTGAGCGGGAGCACAGATACGCAGTATTTT	CASSLSGSTDTQYF
.	TRBV28	.	TRBJ1-4	TGTGCCAGCAGTCCCGCAGCAACACCTAATGAAAAACTGTTTTTT	CASSPAATPNEKLFF
.	TRBV28	TRBD1	TRBJ2-5	TGTGCCAGCCTGGGGACAGGGAGAGCGGAGACCCAGTACTTC	CASLGTGRAETQYF
.	TRBV3-1/TRBV3-2	.	TRBJ1-3	TGTGCCAGCAGCCAAGATCCGGGGACTGGAAACACCATATATTTT	CASSQDPGTGNTIYF
.	TRBV10-3	.	TRBJ1-1	TGTGCCACAGCCACAGCTTCGACTGAAGCTTTCTTT	CATATASTEAFF
.	TRBV7-2	.	TRBJ1-6	TGTGCCAGCCGGCGGGACGTCTCCTATAATTCACCCCTCCACTTT	CASRRDVSYNSPLHF
.	TRBV11-2	.	TRBJ2-1	TGTGCCAGCAGCTCAAACGGTGAGCAGTTCTTC	CASSSNGEQFF
.	TRBV19	TRBD1	TRBJ1-4	TGTGCCAGTACCCCTGGAGGAGGGGGCGGAGGAAAACTGTTTTTT	CASTPGGGGGGKLFF
.	TRBV4-3	TRBD2	TRBJ2-1	TGCGCCAGCAGCCAAGGACTAGCGGGAGGGCCGGGGAATGAGCAGTTCTTC	CASSQGLAGGPGNEQFF
.	TRBV29-1	TRBD1	TRBJ1-1	TGCAGCGTTGTGGGACAGGCAGGCGTAGGGGCTGAAGCTTTCTTT	CSVVGQAGVGAEAFF
.	TRBV5-1	.	TRBJ1-1	TGCGCCAGCAGCTTGGTGGGGTTTGGCCTGAACACTGAAGCTTTCTTT	CASSLVGFGLNTEAFF
.	TRBV29-1	TRBD1	TRBJ2-3	TGCAGCGTTGAACCGTCGGACAGGGAAACAGATACGCAGTATTTT	CSVEPSDRETDTQYF
.	TRBV28	TRBD2	TRBJ2-2	TGTGCCAGCAGACTTAGCGGGAGTGGCACCGGGGAGCTGTTTTTT	CASRLSGSGTGELFF
once	TRBV7-9	.	TRBJ2-6	TGTGCCAGCAGCGCAGGGACCAACGTCCTGACTTTC	CASSAGTNVLTF
.	TRBV7-2	TRBD2	TRBJ2-5	TGTGCCAGCAGCTTAGCGGGAGGGCCTGGGACCCAGTACTTC	CASSLAGGPGTQYF
few	TRBV4-1	TRBD1	TRBJ2-7	TGCGCCAGCAGCCAAGAAATACAGGGGGCTTCCTACGAGCAGTACTTC	CASSQEIQGASYEQYF
.	TRBV5-1	TRBD1	TRBJ1-1	TGCGCCAGCACCGGGACAGGGTCTAGGAACACTGAAGCTTTCTTT	CASTGTGSRNTEAFF
.	TRBV9	.	TRBJ2-3	TGTGCCAGCAGCGTTCGCGGGGAGGGGGCGCAGTATTTT	CASSVRGEGAQYF
.	TRBV11-2	.	TRBJ1-2	TGTGCCAGCAGCTTTCCATTCAACTATGGCTACACCTTC	CASSFPFNYGYTF
.	TRBV7-6	.	TRBJ2-1	TGTGCCAGCAGCTTAGGGGTCACAATAGCGACTCCCTACAATGAGCAGTTCTTC	CASSLGVTIATPYNEQFF
.	TRBV5-6	.	TRBJ1-2	TGTGCCAGCAGCTTGTTCTCCCCGGCCAGTGTTACGTATGGCTACACCTTC	CASSLFSPASVTYGYTF
once	TRBV2	.	TRBJ1-6	TGTGCCAGCAGAGCAGGACAGTTCAATTCACCCCTCCACTTT	CASRAGQFNSPLHF
once	TRBV28	TRBD2	TRBJ2-7	TGTGCCAGCAGTTTATCGCCGTCAGGGTGGACTAGCGGGGGAACCTACGAGCAGTACTTC	CASSLSPSGWTSGGTYEQYF
.	TRBV6-4	.	TRBJ2-2	TGTGCCAGCAGCGGACACGCGAACACCGGGGAGCTGTTTTTT	CASSGHANTGELFF
.	TRBV7-2	TRBD1	TRBJ1-2	TGTGCCAGTTCACGGGACAGCGGGGCGTATGGCTACACCTTC	CASSRDSGAYGYTF
.	TRBV5-1	.	TRBJ2-7	TGCGCCAGCAGTCCGGGCGTAAACTCCTACGAGCAGTACTTC	CASSPGVNSYEQYF
.	TRBV9	.	TRBJ2-1	TGTGCCAGCAGCGTAGGCCCAGGGGGGTGGAATGAGCAGTTCTTC	CASSVGPGGWNEQFF
.	TRBV4-2	.	TRBJ1-2	TGTGCCAGCAGCCAAGGGACAGAGAGTATCTATGGCTACACCTTC	CASSQGTESIYGYTF
.	TRBV4-3	.	TRBJ2-7	TGCGCCAGCAGCCAAGATATTGGAAACAGGGGGGGCGAGCAGTACTTC	CASSQDIGNRGGEQYF
.	TRBV5-1	TRBD2	TRBJ2-2	TGCGCCAGCAGCTCCGGAGGTAGCGGGAGGGCAAGAACGGCGAACACCGGGGAGCTGTTTTTT	CASSSGGSGRARTANTGELFF